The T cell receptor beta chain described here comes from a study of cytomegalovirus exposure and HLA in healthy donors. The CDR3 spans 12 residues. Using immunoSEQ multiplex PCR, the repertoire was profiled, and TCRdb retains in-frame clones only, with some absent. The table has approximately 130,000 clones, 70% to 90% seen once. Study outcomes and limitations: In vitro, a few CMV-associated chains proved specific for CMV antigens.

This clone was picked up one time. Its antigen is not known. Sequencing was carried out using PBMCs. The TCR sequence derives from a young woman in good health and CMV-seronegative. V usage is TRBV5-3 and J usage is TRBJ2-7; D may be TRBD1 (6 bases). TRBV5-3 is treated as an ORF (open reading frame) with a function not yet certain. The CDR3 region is CAKQGRGAEQYF. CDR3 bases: TGTGCTAAACAGGGCAGGGGAGCCGAGCAGTACTTC.